This T cell receptor beta chain stems from a study of Ad26.COV2.S vaccination and SARS-CoV-2 variants. Only in-frame clones appear in the TCRdb table, and some are missing; sequencing was by immunoSEQ multiplex PCR. The data contain 400,000 to 450,000 clones, around 90% of them singletons. Treatment specified: 15 to 20 received Ad26.COV2.S at low or high dose, single or two shots; about 5 received placebo; per-sample allocation not given. The study sampled participants on day 63 after the first vaccine or placebo injection. Sample: peripheral blood, taken in a trial of Ad26.COV2.S vaccine versus placebo. The receptor was derived from a person between 18 and 65 years old who received the Ad26.COV2.S COVID-19 vaccine or a placebo.

This CDR3 is CASSHLPGTTEAFF. The DNA of the CDR3 is TGTGCCAGCAGCCACCTGCCAGGAACGACTGAAGCTTTCTTT. The chain carries TRBV6-2 or TRBV6-3 and TRBJ1-1; no clear D. Germline values: CDR1 MNHEY, CDR2 SVGEGT. The germline V and J ends were trimmed by 6 bases and 5 bases, with 16 bases remaining between them. The CDR3 contains 14 residues.